This note documents a single TCR beta chain sequence. Sequencing was performed with immunoSEQ multiplex PCR; in TCRdb, only in-frame clones are kept and a portion is missing. The repertoire holds 150,000 to 180,000 clones, with 80% to 90% as singletons. These data come from a study of blood T cell repertoires in COVID-19. V trimming: 4 bases; J trimming: 2 bases; junction bases outside the gene matches: 0. CDR1 SNHLY and CDR2 FYNNEI come from the germline V gene. The CDR3 consists of 13 residues. The sequenced sample was peripheral blood. This receptor was taken from a woman between 40 and 50 years old with acute or convalescent COVID-19. The genes are TRBV2 and TRBJ1-2, with 8 positions matching TRBD1. CDR3 protein: CASSGDRNYGYTF. The CDR3 nucleotides are TGTGCCAGCAGTGGGGACAGGAACTATGGCTACACCTTC.